The T cell receptor (beta chain) described here comes from a study of blood T cell repertoires in COVID-19. The CDR3 spans 15 residues. Trimming removed 6 bases from V and 4 bases from J; junction bases left unmatched: 10. The germline V gene has CDR1 MNHEY and CDR2 SMNVEV (reference sequence). Some clones are missing from TCRdb's copy, which holds only in-frame ones; the method was immunoSEQ multiplex PCR. The sample carries around 250,000 clones, roughly 89% recorded once. This clone came up a few times. The sequencing sample was made of peripheral blood. The chain has TRBV27 and TRBJ2-3; 7 bases are a match to TRBD1. The TCR comes from a man aged 25 to 45 who had recovered from COVID-19. The chain's CDR3 is CASRSLDRLPDTQYF. The DNA of the CDR3 is TGTGCCAGCAGGTCCTTGGACAGGCTCCCAGATACGCAGTATTTT.